The count of the clone carrying this T cell receptor beta chain is one. The CDR3 loop spans 14 amino acids. Looked up from germline, CDR1 is LNHNV and CDR2 is YYDKDF (reference sequence). Trimming took off 0 bases at V and 1 base at J, with 6 bases between the two ends. The data derive from a study of spatial heterogeneity in lung cancer. Looking at the study overall: Patients with untreated early-stage non-small cell lung cancer, numbering 72, were the donors. As counted in raw reads, each unique TCR and UMI combination appeared more than ten times on average.

Every individual TCR cDNA molecule carried its own unique molecular identifier, which allowed correction of PCR and sequencing errors. From the 5' RACE reads, TCRdb called clonotypes with MiXCR, one entry per CDR3 protein. The data show 85,000 to 100,000 distinct CDR3 sequences, roughly a fifth seen once. Specified time point: blood at routine non-recurrence follow-up after resection. Tumor, nontumor lung or frozen PBMC supplied whole RNA, sequenced without sorting. This material consisted of PBMCs, taken at follow-up. The sequence was collected from a male donor with early-stage non-small cell lung cancer. The chain combines TRBV15 with TRBJ2-5; D not resolved. The CDR3 sequence is CATSRDRFQETQYF. CDR3 coding DNA: TGTGCCACCAGCAGAGACCGGTTCCAAGAGACCCAGTACTTC.